The 19 T cell receptor beta chains given below trace back to one sample, sequenced in a study of spatial heterogeneity in lung cancer. Noted time point: blood at routine non-recurrence follow-up after resection. TCRdb fed the 5' RACE reads into MiXCR, producing one record per CDR3 protein. The table lists 20,000 or so distinct CDR3 sequences, 9% to 10% of them singletons. The starting material was PBMCs, obtained at follow-up. All receptors come from a female donor with early-stage non-small cell lung cancer.

Many counts were recorded for this clonotype. The chain recombines TRBV6-5 with TRBJ1-1; D might be TRBD1 (6 bases). Deletions cut 6 bases from V and 0 bases from J, with 17 bases between. Germline V CDR1 and CDR2: MNHEY, SVGAGI. This CDR3 has 16 residues. The CDR3 DNA reads TGTGCCAGCAGGCGGAGACCGGGACATATGAACACTGAAGCTTTCTTT. Residues: CASRRRPGHMNTEAFF.

The V gene is TRBV23-1, the J gene TRBJ2-1, with 7 bases identical to TRBD2. TRBV23-1 is classed as an ORF, of uncertain function. This CDR3 spans 15 amino acids. V trimming: 4 bases; J trimming: 9 bases; junction bases outside the gene matches: 12. The CDR3 loop is CASSRPGLHEGEQFF. The CDR3 DNA sequence: TGCGCCAGCAGTCGTCCGGGACTACACGAGGGTGAGCAGTTCTTC.

This clonotype appeared many times. This chain connects TRBV7-2 to TRBJ2-5, with 8 bases aligning to TRBD1. Per germline, CDR1 SGHTA and CDR2 FQGNSA. After removal of 5 bases from V and 2 bases from J, the junction contained 16 bases not matched to a gene. CDR3 length equals 18 residues. The CDR3 DNA reads TGTGCCAGCAGCCTCATGGTCTTGACAGGGGTGCCTCAAGAGACCCAGTACTTC. Translated, it gives CASSLMVLTGVPQETQYF. Full variable domain (remainder filled in from reference TRBV7-2 and TRBJ2-5): GAGVSQSPSNKVTEKGKDVELRCDPISGHTALYWYRQSLGQGLEFLIYFQGNSAPDKSGLPSDRFSAERTGGSVSTLTIQRTQQEDSAVYLCASSLMVLTGVPQETQYFGPGTRLLVL.

At least ten counts were recorded for this clonotype. The chain carries TRBV7-8 and TRBJ2-7; no definite D call. This CDR3 contains 14 residues. Trimming took off 5 bases at V and 6 bases at J, with 17 bases between the two ends. Looked up from germline, CDR1 is SGHVS and CDR2 is FQNEAQ. The CDR3 loop reads CASSLDRPPGEQYF. The DNA of the CDR3 is TGTGCCAGCAGCCTCGATAGACCCCCGGGCGAGCAGTACTTC. Supplemented by reference TRBV7-8 and TRBJ2-7, the full variable domain reads GAGVSQSPRYKVAKRGQDVALRCDPISGHVSLFWYQQALGQGPEFLTYFQNEAQLDKSGLPSDRFFAERPEGSVSTLKIQRTQQEDSAVYLCASSLDRPPGEQYFGPGTRLTVT.

The table lists this clonotype with many counts. J is TRBJ1-3 and V is TRBV18; D is unclear. Germline values: CDR1 KGHSH, CDR2 LQKENI. The CDR3 runs to 15 residues. V lost 8 bases and J lost 3, with 17 bases in between. The CDR3 here is CASVTPDNFGNTIYF. DNA of the CDR3: TGTGCCAGCGTCACCCCCGACAACTTTGGAAACACCATATATTTT.

V gene TRBV5-1 combines with J gene TRBJ2-7, with a possible D match to TRBD2 (5 bases). The germline V and J ends were trimmed by 6 bases and 0 bases, with 13 bases remaining between them. The length of the CDR3 is 14 residues. Germline V gene sequence: CDR1 SGHRS, CDR2 YFSETQ. The CDR3 spells CASTGEGHSYEQYF. The CDR3 region has the DNA TGCGCCAGCACTGGAGAGGGCCACTCCTACGAGCAGTACTTC.

This clonotype has ten or more counts. J is TRBJ1-2 and V is TRBV6-5; D unresolved. The CDR3 totals 16 residues. Germline V gene data show CDR1 as MNHEY and CDR2 as SVGAGI. V was trimmed by 0 bases and J by 8 bases, leaving 19 bases between them. CDR3 nucleotides: TGTGCCAGCAGTTACTCGGCGGCCATGAGATCTGGGGGCTACACCTTC. As protein: CASSYSAAMRSGGYTF.

This clonotype was detected ten times or more. The CDR3: CASSSEPRTDTQYF. In nucleotides, the CDR3 is TGCGCCAGCAGCTCGGAGCCCCGCACAGATACGCAGTATTTT. The chain recombines TRBV5-1 with TRBJ2-3; D unclear. Trimming cost V 3 bases and J 1 base, with 9 bases left between them. The CDR3 totals 14 residues. Germline assignment: CDR1 SGHRS and CDR2 YFSETQ. The entire variable domain, with the rest obtained from reference TRBV5-1 and TRBJ2-3, is as follows: KAGVTQTPRYLIKTRGQQVTLSCSPISGHRSVSWYQQTPGQGLQFLFEYFSETQRNKGNFPGRFSGRQFSNSRSEMNVSTLELGDSALYLCASSSEPRTDTQYFGPGTRLTVL.

This clonotype was observed at least ten times. The V call is TRBV11-2, the J call TRBJ1-1; D is unclear. The CDR3 loop spans 14 amino acids. Trimming shortened V by 0 bases and J by 4 bases, and 9 bases separated the two germline ends. Germline V CDR1 and CDR2: SGHAT, FQNNGV. This CDR3 reads CASSLDPGITEAFF. CDR3 coding DNA: TGTGCCAGCAGCTTAGATCCCGGGATCACTGAAGCTTTCTTT.

Ten or more counts support this clonotype. The chain employs TRBV7-9 and TRBJ1-1; 7 nucleotides match TRBD1. The CDR3 extends over 15 amino acids. V gave up 5 bases and J gave up 3 bases; unmatched junction bases: 9. Per germline, CDR1 SEHNR and CDR2 FQNEAQ (reference sequence). The CDR3 DNA sequence: TGTGCCAGCAGCCGGGCAGGGGGAAGGGACACTGAAGCTTTCTTT. Amino acids: CASSRAGGRDTEAFF.

This clonotype was seen repeatedly, ten times or more. The chain is built from TRBV12-3 or TRBV12-4 and TRBJ1-4; D not certain. V lost 6 bases and J 4 bases, leaving 18 bases between the germline ends. The CDR3 is 16 amino acids. This CDR3 is CASSLPRGRINEKLFF. The DNA for the CDR3 is TGTGCCAGCAGCCTCCCCAGAGGACGGATTAATGAAAAACTGTTTTTT.

There are a few counts of this clonotype. The J gene is TRBJ2-7, the V gene TRBV5-1, with a tentative D call TRBD2 (6 bases). Germline V CDR1 and CDR2: SGHRS, YFSETQ. The CDR3 covers 15 residues. The V and J ends lost 4 bases and 0 bases respectively, with 14 bases between them. The CDR3 DNA is TGCGCCAGCAGCGCCGGGCCGGACTACTCCTACGAGCAGTACTTC. Translated, it gives CASSAGPDYSYEQYF. Drawing the rest from reference TRBV5-1 and TRBJ2-7, the complete variable domain is KAGVTQTPRYLIKTRGQQVTLSCSPISGHRSVSWYQQTPGQGLQFLFEYFSETQRNKGNFPGRFSGRQFSNSRSEMNVSTLELGDSALYLCASSAGPDYSYEQYFGPGTRLTVT.

This clonotype occurred many times. The chain employs TRBV4-2 and TRBJ2-3; TRBD2 agrees at 7 bases. The CDR3 is made up of 16 amino acids. The ends lost 4 bases at V and 0 bases at J; junction bases unmatched: 7. CDR1 and CDR2 (germline): LGHNA, YNFKEQ. For the CDR3, the DNA is TGTGCCAGCAGCCCCAGTCCTAGCGGAAGCACAGATACGCAGTATTTT. Translating gives CASSPSPSGSTDTQYF.

This clonotype has ten or more counts. This chain links TRBV11-2 with TRBJ2-3, with a possible D match to TRBD1 (5 bases). Germline V lookup: CDR1 SGHAT, CDR2 FQNNGV. The CDR3 is 16 residues long. V shed 2 bases and J shed 3 bases, with 15 bases lying between them. In nucleotides, the CDR3 is TGTGCCAGCAGCTTATTCAGGCAGGGAAAGACAGATACGCAGTATTTT. Translated, it gives CASSLFRQGKTDTQYF.

This clonotype was counted ten times or more. The chain carries TRBV4-2 and TRBJ2-3; perhaps D is TRBD1 or TRBD2 (5 bases each). The CDR3 consists of 16 residues. Trimming stripped 0 bases from V and 4 bases from J, with 14 bases between. Germline loops: CDR1 LGHNA, CDR2 YNFKEQ. CDR3 residues: CASSQEGTGTADTQYF. The CDR3 region has the DNA TGTGCCAGCAGCCAAGAAGGGACGGGAACTGCAGATACGCAGTATTTT.

This clonotype was detected ten times or more. The chain employs TRBV5-1 and TRBJ1-6; the match to TRBD1 covers 8 bases. J gave up 7 bases and V 0 bases, and 3 bases lay outside the gene matches. The germline CDR1 and CDR2 sequences are SGHRS and YFSETQ. The CDR3 is 15 amino acids. The DNA of the CDR3 is TGCGCCAGCAGCTTGGCCCCAGGGGGCAATTCACCCCTCCACTTT. It codes for CASSLAPGGNSPLHF.

A few counts support this clonotype. The chain combines TRBV30 with TRBJ1-2; perhaps TRBD1 as D (5 bases). V shed 3 bases and J shed 3 bases, with 11 bases lying between them. This CDR3 contains 13 residues. In germline, CDR1 is GTSNPN, CDR2 SVGIG (reference sequence). In DNA form, the CDR3 reads TGTGCCTGGAGGGGGCTATATCACTATGGCTACACCTTC. It yields the protein CAWRGLYHYGYTF. Filled out from reference TRBV30 and TRBJ1-2, the complete variable domain reads SQTIHQWPATLVQPVGSPLSLECTVEGTSNPNLYWYRQAAGRGLQLLFYSVGIGQISSEVPQNLSASRPQDRQFILSSKKLLLSDSGFYLCAWRGLYHYGYTFGSGTRLTVV.

This clonotype was counted between two and nine times. This chain links TRBV28 with TRBJ1-1, with unresolved D. V lost 8 bases and J lost 0, with 13 bases in between. The CDR3 contains 14 residues. In germline, CDR1 is MDHEN, CDR2 SYDVKM. The chain's CDR3 is CASGRGSMNTEAFF. As DNA, the CDR3 is TGTGCCAGCGGTCGCGGCAGCATGAACACTGAAGCTTTCTTT.

This clonotype was recorded at least ten times. The DNA of the CDR3 is TGCAGCGGCCTACTGGGACAGTCGGATGGCTACACCTTC. Protein: CSGLLGQSDGYTF. The chain employs TRBV29-1 and TRBJ1-2; 7 nucleotides line up with TRBD1. CDR1 and CDR2 from the germline V gene are SQVTM and ANQGSEA. The ends lost 7 bases at V and 6 bases at J; junction bases unmatched: 11. The CDR3 has 13 residues. Combining the CDR3 with reference TRBV29-1 and TRBJ1-2 gives the whole variable domain SAVISQKPSRDICQRGTSLTIQCQVDSQVTMMFWYRQQPGQSLTLIATANQGSEATYESGFVIDKFPISRPNLTFSTLTVSNMSPEDSSIYLCSGLLGQSDGYTFGSGTRLTVV.